Below are 13 T cell receptor beta chains sequenced from a single sample in a study of blood T cell repertoires in COVID-19. Assay: immunoSEQ multiplex PCR; the TCRdb copy retains only in-frame clones and omits some. The sample includes 140,000 or so clones, 80% to 90% of them seen just once. Sequenced material: PBMCs or T cells enriched from blood (not recorded which). These receptors all stem from a man between 60 and 75 years old who had recovered from COVID-19.

The chain is built from TRBV10-2 and TRBJ1-5; unclear D gene. The CDR3 loop spans 15 amino acids. V lost 7 bases, J lost 2 bases, and 15 bases lay in between. In germline, CDR1 is WSHSY, CDR2 SAAADI. CDR3 coding DNA: TGCGCCAGCACCGCGGGAGTGGGTGGCAATCAGCCCCAGCATTTT. As protein: CASTAGVGGNQPQHF.

With regard to this clone: The same CDR3 arises from other DNA sequences in this sample as well. The chain combines TRBV27 with TRBJ1-2; no firm D call. CDR3 length equals 13 residues. The ends were cut back, 5 bases at V and 5 bases at J, with 12 bases in the middle. Germline V gene lookup returns CDR1 MNHEY and CDR2 SMNVEV (reference sequence). The CDR3 here is CASSPRTGYGYTF. DNA for the CDR3: TGTGCCAGCAGTCCCCGGACTGGGTATGGCTACACCTTC.

The chain uses TRBV20-1 and TRBJ1-1; D call uncertain. The CDR3 contains 10 residues. V was pared by 6 bases and J by 11 bases, with 13 bases between. Germline lookup yields CDR1 DFQATT and CDR2 SNEGSKA (reference sequence). The CDR3 DNA is TGCAGTGCCGGACTGGGTGGTGCTTTCTTT. This codes for CSAGLGGAFF.

This chain links TRBV5-4 with TRBJ2-3; 8 bases fit TRBD2. Per the germline V gene, CDR1 is SGHNT and CDR2 is YYREEE (reference sequence). The V gene end was trimmed by 0 bases and the J gene end by 7 bases; junction bases not matched to a gene: 10. The CDR3 covers 16 residues. This CDR3 is CASSLASGGLTNTQYF. The CDR3 DNA sequence: TGTGCCAGCAGCTTGGCAAGCGGGGGTTTGACAAATACGCAGTATTTT.

This rearrangement joins TRBV9 to TRBJ2-5, with TRBD2 matching over 14 bases. The trim removed 3 bases at V and 3 bases at J, leaving 4 bases unmatched. Germline loops: CDR1 SGDLS, CDR2 YYNGEE. The CDR3 contains 16 residues. DNA for the CDR3: TGTGCCAGCAGCGGACCGGGACTAGCGGGAGAAGAGACCCAGTACTTC. Its translation is CASSGPGLAGEETQYF.

Only a few counts were recorded for this clone. The V call is TRBV5-4, the J call TRBJ2-1, with a tentative D call TRBD2 (7 bases). The length of the CDR3 is 15 residues. The germline V and J ends were trimmed by 4 bases and 5 bases, with 16 bases remaining between them. Germline CDR1 reads SGHNT; CDR2 reads YYREEE (reference sequence). The CDR3 nucleotides are TGTGCCAGCAGCCGGGGGGCTGGTCTGGACAATGAGCAGTTCTTC. This encodes CASSRGAGLDNEQFF.

In DNA form, the CDR3 reads TGTGCCAGCAGTGGGGACAGAGAGACCCAGTACTTC. Translated: CASSGDRETQYF. The rearrangement uses TRBV2 and TRBJ2-5, with TRBD1 identical over 7 bases. This CDR3 has 12 residues. The germline gives CDR1 SNHLY, CDR2 FYNNEI. V dropped 4 bases and J dropped 4; count of bases not matched to a gene: 0.

V gene TRBV7-8 combines with J gene TRBJ1-1, with D uncertain. The germline V and J ends were trimmed by 4 bases and 1 base, with 7 bases remaining between them. CDR1 and CDR2 from the germline V gene are SGHVS and FQNEAQ. The CDR3 is made up of 13 amino acids. The chain's CDR3 is CASSSAGNTEAFF. CDR3 in DNA: TGTGCCAGCAGCTCCGCAGGGAACACTGAAGCTTTCTTT. The full variable domain, in which reference TRBV7-8 and TRBJ1-1 provide the parts outside the CDR3, is GAGVSQSPRYKVAKRGQDVALRCDPISGHVSLFWYQQALGQGPEFLTYFQNEAQLDKSGLPSDRFFAERPEGSVSTLKIQRTQQEDSAVYLCASSSAGNTEAFFGQGTRLTVV.

The chain employs TRBV5-1 and TRBJ2-1; 12 bases agree with TRBD2. This CDR3 region has 15 residues. The germline V gene encodes CDR1 SGHRS and CDR2 YFSETQ. V gave up 4 bases and J gave up 9 bases; unmatched junction bases: 8. The CDR3 nucleotides are TGCGCCAGCAGCCCCGCGACTAGCGGGAGCACTGAGCAGTTCTTC. Its protein product is CASSPATSGSTEQFF.

In this sample, this clone turned up a few times. This chain joins TRBV15 and TRBJ1-6; tentative D call: TRBD1 (5 bases). V lost 0 bases, J lost 7 bases, and 13 bases lay in between. The CDR3 is made up of 16 amino acids. CDR1 LNHNV and CDR2 YYDKDF come from the germline V gene (reference sequence). CDR3 amino acids: CATSRDQQGTNSPLHF. The CDR3 DNA is TGTGCCACCAGCAGAGATCAGCAGGGAACGAATTCACCCCTCCACTTT. Combining the CDR3 with reference TRBV15 and TRBJ1-6 gives the whole variable domain DAMVIQNPRYQVTQFGKPVTLSCSQTLNHNVMYWYQQKSSQAPKLLFHYYDKDFNNEADTPDNFQSRRPNTSFCFLDIRSPGLGDTAMYLCATSRDQQGTNSPLHFGNGTRLTVT.

This chain links TRBV5-1 with TRBJ1-2; TRBD1 agrees at 7 bases. There are 15 residues in the CDR3. After removal of 0 bases from V and 1 base from J, the junction contained 3 bases not matched to a gene. Germline loops: CDR1 SGHRS, CDR2 YFSETQ. The CDR3 loop is CASSLGQGYNYGYTF. For the CDR3, the DNA is TGCGCCAGCAGCTTGGGACAGGGCTATAACTATGGCTACACCTTC.

This clone was recorded only once. The chain has TRBV7-9 and TRBJ2-3; D remains ambiguous. The CDR3 has 13 amino acids. Trimming pared 3 bases from V and 1 base from J, leaving 5 bases between. Germline V gene lookup returns CDR1 SEHNR and CDR2 FQNEAQ (reference sequence). The CDR3 DNA sequence: TGTGCCAGCAGCTTCCGGGGCACAGATACGCAGTATTTT. Translated: CASSFRGTDTQYF.

The CDR3 loop is CASSEFGVDIQYF. The CDR3 DNA follows: TGCGCCAGCAGTGAGTTCGGGGTTGACATTCAGTACTTC. The genes are TRBV10-1 and TRBJ2-4, with D tentatively TRBD2 (5 bases). This CDR3 contains 13 residues. The ends were cut back, 1 base at V and 8 bases at J, with 9 bases in the middle. From germline, CDR1 is WNHNN and CDR2 SYGVQD (reference sequence).